This T cell receptor (beta chain) is from a study of T cells after yellow fever vaccination. Points from the study as a whole: A limited proportion of clonotypes was detected within both the CD4 and CD8 compartments.

TCRdb used MiXCR to reprocess the 5' RACE reads, holding one entry per CDR3 protein. The sample has some 560,000 distinct CDR3 sequences, 17% seen once. This clonotype was observed a handful of times. Its target is not known. This receptor was obtained from a young man who received the YFV17D yellow fever vaccine. Sample: PBMCs, taken 5 to 6 days after the first yellow fever vaccination.

In nucleotides, the CDR3 is TGCGCCAGCAGGTCAATACCCCTCTCCTACAATGAGCAGTTCTTC. Its protein product is CASRSIPLSYNEQFF. The chain joins TRBV5-1 to TRBJ2-1; D uncertain. The CDR3 runs to 15 residues. V lost 5 bases and J lost 0, with 12 bases in between. Germline loops: CDR1 SGHRS, CDR2 YFSETQ.